This T cell receptor beta chain was sequenced in a study of blood T cell repertoires in COVID-19. Looking at the study overall: Sites across the United States, Italy and Spain contributed samples from acute and convalescent COVID-19. PBMCs, B-cell-depleted T cells, or T cells were the source of the cDNA or gDNA that made up the material.

The CDR3 is 15 amino acids. Germline values: CDR1 SGHRS, CDR2 YFSETQ. Losses at the gene ends were 2 bases for V and 2 bases for J; bases not matched to a gene: 5. Per the original methods: Estimation of nucleated cell counts was performed using reference gene primer amplification. The assay was immunoSEQ multiplex PCR, and TCRdb's table has in-frame clones only and misses some. The DNA gave D and trimming, while V, J and clone size come from that table. The sample yields approximately 92,000 clones, around 84% seen once. The genes are TRBV5-1 and TRBJ2-3; 7 bases agree with TRBD1. The material sequenced was peripheral blood. The receptor was isolated from a man aged 65 to 85 with active or convalescent COVID-19. Here the CDR3 reads CASSLSTGHTDTQYF. DNA of the CDR3: TGCGCCAGCAGCTTATCGACAGGGCACACAGATACGCAGTATTTT. The entire variable domain, with the rest obtained from reference TRBV5-1 and TRBJ2-3, is as follows: KAGVTQTPRYLIKTRGQQVTLSCSPISGHRSVSWYQQTPGQGLQFLFEYFSETQRNKGNFPGRFSGRQFSNSRSEMNVSTLELGDSALYLCASSLSTGHTDTQYFGPGTRLTVL.